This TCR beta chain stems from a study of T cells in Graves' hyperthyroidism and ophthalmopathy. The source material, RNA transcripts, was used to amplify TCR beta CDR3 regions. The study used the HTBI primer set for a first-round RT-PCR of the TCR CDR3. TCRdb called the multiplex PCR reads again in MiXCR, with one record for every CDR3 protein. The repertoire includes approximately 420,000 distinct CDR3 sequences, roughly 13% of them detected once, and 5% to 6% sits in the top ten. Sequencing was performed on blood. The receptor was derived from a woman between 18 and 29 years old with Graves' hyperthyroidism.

The chain's CDR3 is CASSVAPPTDSGANVLTF. DNA of the CDR3: TGTGCCAGCAGCGTAGCCCCCCCGACAGACTCTGGGGCCAACGTCCTGACTTTC. The chain combines TRBV9 with TRBJ2-6; weak D call: TRBD1 (5 bases). V lost 0 bases and J lost 0, with 13 bases in between. The CDR3 runs to 18 residues. In germline, CDR1 is SGDLS, CDR2 YYNGEE.